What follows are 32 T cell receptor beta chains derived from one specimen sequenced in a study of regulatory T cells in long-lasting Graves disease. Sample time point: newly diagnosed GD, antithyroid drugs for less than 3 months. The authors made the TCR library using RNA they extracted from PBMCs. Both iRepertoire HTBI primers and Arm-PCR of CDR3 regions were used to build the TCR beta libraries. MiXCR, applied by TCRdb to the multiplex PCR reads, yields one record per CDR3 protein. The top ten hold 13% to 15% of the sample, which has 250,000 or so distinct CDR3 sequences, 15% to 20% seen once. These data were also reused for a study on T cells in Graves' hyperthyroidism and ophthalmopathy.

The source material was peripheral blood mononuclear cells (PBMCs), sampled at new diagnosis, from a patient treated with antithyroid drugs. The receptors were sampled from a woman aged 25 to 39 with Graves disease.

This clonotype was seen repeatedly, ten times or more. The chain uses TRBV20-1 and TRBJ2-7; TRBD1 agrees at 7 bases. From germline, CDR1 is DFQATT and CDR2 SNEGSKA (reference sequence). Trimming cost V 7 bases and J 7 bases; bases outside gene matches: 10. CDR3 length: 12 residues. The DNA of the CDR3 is TGCAGTGTGGCAGGGGGATCGGGGGAGCAGTACTTC. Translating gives CSVAGGSGEQYF.

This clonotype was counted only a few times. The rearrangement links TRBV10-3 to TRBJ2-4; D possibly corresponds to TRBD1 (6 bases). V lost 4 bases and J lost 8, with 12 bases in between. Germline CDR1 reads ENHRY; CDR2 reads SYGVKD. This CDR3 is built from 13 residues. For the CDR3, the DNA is TGTGCCATCAGTGTTCAACAGGGAGACATTCAGTACTTC. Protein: CAISVQQGDIQYF.

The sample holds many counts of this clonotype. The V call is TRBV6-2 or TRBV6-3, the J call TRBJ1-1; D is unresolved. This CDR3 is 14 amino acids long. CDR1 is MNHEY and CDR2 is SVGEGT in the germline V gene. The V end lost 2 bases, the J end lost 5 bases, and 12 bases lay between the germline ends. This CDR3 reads CASSYRGGRTEAFF. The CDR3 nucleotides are TGTGCCAGCAGTTACCGGGGAGGGCGGACTGAAGCTTTCTTT.

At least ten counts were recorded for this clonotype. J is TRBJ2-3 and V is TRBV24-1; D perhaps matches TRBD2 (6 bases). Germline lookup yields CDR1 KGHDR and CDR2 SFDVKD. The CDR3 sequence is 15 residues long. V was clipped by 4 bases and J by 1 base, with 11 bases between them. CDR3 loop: CATSDTGSRTDTQYF. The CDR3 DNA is TGTGCCACCAGTGACACCGGGAGTCGCACAGATACGCAGTATTTT.

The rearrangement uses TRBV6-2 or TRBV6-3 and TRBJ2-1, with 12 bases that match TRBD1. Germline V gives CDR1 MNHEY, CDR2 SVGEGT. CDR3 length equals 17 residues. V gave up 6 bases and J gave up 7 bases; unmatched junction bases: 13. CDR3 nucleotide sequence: TGTGCCAGCAGAGGGCTTGGGACAGGGGGCCGGAAGAATGAGCAGTTCTTC. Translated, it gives CASRGLGTGGRKNEQFF.

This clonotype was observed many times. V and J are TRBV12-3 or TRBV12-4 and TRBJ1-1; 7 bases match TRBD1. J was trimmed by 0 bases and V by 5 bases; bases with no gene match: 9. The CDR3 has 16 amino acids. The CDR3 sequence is CASSQPPTGVNTEAFF. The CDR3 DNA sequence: TGTGCCAGCAGTCAACCACCTACAGGGGTGAACACTGAAGCTTTCTTT.

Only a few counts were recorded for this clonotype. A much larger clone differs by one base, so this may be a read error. Here the CDR3 DNA reads TGTGCCAGCAGTGGGGACAGGCTGAACACTGAAGCTTTCTTT. Protein: CASSGDRLNTEAFF. The chain has TRBV6-2 or TRBV6-3 and TRBJ1-1, with 8 nucleotides matching TRBD1. Germline CDR1 and CDR2: MNHEY and SVGEGT. With V trimmed by 5 bases and J by 0 bases, 2 bases remained unmatched. CDR3 size: 14 residues.

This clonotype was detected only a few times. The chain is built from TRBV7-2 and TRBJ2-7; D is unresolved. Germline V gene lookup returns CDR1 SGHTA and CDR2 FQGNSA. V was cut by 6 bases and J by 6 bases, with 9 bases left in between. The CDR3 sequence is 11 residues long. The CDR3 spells CASRGFAEQYF. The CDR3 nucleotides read TGTGCCAGCAGGGGGTTTGCCGAGCAGTACTTC.

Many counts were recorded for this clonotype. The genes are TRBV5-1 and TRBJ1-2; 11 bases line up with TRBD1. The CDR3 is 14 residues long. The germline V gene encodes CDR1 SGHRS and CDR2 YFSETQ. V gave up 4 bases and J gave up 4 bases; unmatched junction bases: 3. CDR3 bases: TGCGCCAGCAGCGCGGGACAGGGGGGCTATGGCTACACCTTC. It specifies CASSAGQGGYGYTF.

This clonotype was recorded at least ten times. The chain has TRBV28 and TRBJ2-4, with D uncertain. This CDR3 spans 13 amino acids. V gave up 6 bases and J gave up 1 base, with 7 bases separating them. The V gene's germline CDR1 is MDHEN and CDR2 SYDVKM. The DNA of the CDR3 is TGTGCCAGCAGCGTCGAGGCCAAAAACATTCAGTACTTC. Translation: CASSVEAKNIQYF.

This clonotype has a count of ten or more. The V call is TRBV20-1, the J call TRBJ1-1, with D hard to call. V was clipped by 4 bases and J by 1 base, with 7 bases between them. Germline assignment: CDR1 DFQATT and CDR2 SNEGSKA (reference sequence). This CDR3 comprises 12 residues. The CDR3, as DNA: TGCAGTGCTACCCAACCGAACACTGAAGCTTTCTTT. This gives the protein CSATQPNTEAFF.

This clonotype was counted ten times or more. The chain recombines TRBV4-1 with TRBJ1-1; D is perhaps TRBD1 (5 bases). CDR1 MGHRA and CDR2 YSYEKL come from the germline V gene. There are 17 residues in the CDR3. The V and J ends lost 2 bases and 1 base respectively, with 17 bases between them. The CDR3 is CASSQLGVVSKNTEAFF. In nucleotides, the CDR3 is TGCGCCAGCAGCCAACTGGGGGTAGTCAGCAAGAACACTGAAGCTTTCTTT.

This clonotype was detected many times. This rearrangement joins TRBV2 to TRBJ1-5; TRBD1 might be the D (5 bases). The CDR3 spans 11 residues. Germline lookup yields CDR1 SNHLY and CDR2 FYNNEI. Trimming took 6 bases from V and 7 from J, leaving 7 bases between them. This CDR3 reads CASRQEQPQHF. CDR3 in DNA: TGTGCCAGCAGACAGGAACAGCCCCAGCATTTT. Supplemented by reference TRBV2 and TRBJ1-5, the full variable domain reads EPEVTQTPSHQVTQMGQEVILRCVPISNHLYFYWYRQILGQKVEFLVSFYNNEISEKSEIFDDQFSVERPDGSNFTLKIRSTKLEDSAMYFCASRQEQPQHFGDGTRLSIL.

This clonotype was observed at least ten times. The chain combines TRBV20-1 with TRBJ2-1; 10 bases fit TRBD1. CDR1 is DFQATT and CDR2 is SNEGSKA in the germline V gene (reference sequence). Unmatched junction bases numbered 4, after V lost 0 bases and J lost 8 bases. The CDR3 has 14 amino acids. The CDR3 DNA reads TGCAGTGCTAGAGACTCCGGGACAGGGGATGAGCAGTTCTTC. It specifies CSARDSGTGDEQFF.

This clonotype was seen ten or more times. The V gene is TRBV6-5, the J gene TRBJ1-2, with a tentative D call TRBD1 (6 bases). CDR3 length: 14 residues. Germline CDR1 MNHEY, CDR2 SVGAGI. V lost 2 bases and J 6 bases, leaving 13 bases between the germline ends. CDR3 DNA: TGTGCCAGCAGTTACGGAGGGACACCGAATGGCTACACCTTC. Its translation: CASSYGGTPNGYTF.

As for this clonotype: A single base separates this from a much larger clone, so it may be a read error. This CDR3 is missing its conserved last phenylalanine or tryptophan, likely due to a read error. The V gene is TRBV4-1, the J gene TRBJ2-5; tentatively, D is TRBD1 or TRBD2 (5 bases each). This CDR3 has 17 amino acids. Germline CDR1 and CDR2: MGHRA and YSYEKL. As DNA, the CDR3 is TGTGCCAGCAGCTTAGGCCAGTCCACGGGGCCCCAAGAGACCCAGTACTCC. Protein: CASSLGQSTGPQETQYS.

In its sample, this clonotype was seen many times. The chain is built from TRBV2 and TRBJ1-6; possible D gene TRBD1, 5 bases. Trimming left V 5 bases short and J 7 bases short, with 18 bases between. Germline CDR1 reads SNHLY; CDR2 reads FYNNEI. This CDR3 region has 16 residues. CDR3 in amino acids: CASSPSPGLVNSPLHF. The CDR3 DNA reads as TGTGCCAGCAGTCCCTCCCCGGGGCTGGTGAATTCACCCCTCCACTTT.

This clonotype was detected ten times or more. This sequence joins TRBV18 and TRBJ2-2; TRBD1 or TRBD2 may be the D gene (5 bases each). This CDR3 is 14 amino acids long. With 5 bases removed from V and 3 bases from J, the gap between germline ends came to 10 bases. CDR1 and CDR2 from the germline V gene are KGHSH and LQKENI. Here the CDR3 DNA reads TGTGCCAGCTCAGGGACGAGGCACACCGGGGAGCTGTTTTTT. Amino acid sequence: CASSGTRHTGELFF.

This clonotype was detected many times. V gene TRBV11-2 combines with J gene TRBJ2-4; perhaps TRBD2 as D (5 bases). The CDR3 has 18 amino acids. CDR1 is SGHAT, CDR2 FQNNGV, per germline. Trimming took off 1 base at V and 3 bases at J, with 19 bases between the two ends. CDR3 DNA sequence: TGTGCCAGCAGCTTAGGCACGACACCCGGGGTAGTCAAAAACATTCAGTACTTC. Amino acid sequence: CASSLGTTPGVVKNIQYF.

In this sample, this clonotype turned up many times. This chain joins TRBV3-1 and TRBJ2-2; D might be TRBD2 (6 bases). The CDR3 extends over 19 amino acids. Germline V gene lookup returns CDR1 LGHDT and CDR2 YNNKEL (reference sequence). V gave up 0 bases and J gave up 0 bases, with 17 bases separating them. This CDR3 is CASSQDYPWGESNTGELFF. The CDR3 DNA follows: TGTGCCAGCAGCCAAGATTATCCGTGGGGGGAATCGAACACCGGGGAGCTGTTTTTT.

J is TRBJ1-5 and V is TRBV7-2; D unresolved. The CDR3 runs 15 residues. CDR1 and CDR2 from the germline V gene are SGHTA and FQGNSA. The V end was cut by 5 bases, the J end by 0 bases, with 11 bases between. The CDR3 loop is CASSERAYSNQPQHF. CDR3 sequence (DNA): TGTGCCAGCAGCGAGAGGGCATATAGCAATCAGCCCCAGCATTTT.

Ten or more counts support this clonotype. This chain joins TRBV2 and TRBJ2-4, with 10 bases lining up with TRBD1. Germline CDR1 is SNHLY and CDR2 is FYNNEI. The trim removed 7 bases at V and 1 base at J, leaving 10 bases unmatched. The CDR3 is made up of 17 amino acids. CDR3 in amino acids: CASTRDGGQGAKNIQYF. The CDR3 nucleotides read TGTGCCAGCACCAGAGATGGGGGACAGGGGGCCAAAAACATTCAGTACTTC.

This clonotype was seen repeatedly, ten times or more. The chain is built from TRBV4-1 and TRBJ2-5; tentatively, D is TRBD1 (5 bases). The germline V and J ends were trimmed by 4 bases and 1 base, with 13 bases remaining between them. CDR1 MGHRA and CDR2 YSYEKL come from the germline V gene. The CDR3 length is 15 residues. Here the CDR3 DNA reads TGCGCCAGCAGCCCTCCAGGGCTACTCCAAGAGACCCAGTACTTC. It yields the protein CASSPPGLLQETQYF.

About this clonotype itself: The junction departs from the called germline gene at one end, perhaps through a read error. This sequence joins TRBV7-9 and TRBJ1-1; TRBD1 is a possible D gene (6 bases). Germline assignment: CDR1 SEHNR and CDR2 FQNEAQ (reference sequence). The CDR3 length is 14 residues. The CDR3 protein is CVSSPVQGYTEAFF. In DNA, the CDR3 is TGTGTCAGCAGCCCAGTCCAGGGGTACACTGAAGCCTTCTTT.

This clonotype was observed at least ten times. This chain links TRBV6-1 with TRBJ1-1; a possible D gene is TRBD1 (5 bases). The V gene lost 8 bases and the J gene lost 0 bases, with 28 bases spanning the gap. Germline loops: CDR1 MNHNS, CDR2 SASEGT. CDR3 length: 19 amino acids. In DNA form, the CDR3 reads TGTGCCAGCCGAAACGGGAGGACGCAGGGAAGACCTATGAACACTGAAGCTTTCTTT. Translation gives CASRNGRTQGRPMNTEAFF.

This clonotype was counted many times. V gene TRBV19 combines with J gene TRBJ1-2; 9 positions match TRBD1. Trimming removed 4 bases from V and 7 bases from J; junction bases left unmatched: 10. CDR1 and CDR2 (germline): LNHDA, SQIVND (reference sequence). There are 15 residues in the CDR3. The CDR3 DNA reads TGTGCCAGTAGTACTAGGGACAGGGAGGCGAGTGGCTACACCTTC. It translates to CASSTRDREASGYTF.

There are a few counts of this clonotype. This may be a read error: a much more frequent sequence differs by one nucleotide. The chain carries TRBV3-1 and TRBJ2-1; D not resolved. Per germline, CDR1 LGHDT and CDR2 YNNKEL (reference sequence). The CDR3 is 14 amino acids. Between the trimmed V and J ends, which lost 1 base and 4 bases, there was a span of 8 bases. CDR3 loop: CASSQGFSYNEQFF. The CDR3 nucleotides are TGTGCCAGCAGCCAAGGGTTTAGTTACAATGAGCAGTTCTTC.

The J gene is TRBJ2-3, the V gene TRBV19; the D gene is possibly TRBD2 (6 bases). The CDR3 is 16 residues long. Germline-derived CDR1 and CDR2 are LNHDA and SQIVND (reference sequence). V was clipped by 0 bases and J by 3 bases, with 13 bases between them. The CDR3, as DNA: TGTGCCAGTAGTATAGAAGTGGGTAGCGGAACAGATACGCAGTATTTT. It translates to CASSIEVGSGTDTQYF.

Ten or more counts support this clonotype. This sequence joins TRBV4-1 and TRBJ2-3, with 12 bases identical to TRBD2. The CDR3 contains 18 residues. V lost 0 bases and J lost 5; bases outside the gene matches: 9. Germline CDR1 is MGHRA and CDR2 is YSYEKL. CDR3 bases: TGCGCCAGCAGCCAAGAGAGGGGCCTAGCGGGGGGGGAAGATACGCAGTATTTT. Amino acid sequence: CASSQERGLAGGEDTQYF.

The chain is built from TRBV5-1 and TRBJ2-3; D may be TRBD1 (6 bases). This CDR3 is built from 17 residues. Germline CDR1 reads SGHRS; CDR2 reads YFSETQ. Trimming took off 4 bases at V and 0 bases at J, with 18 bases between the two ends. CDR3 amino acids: CASSPRGPERSTDTQYF. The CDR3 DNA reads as TGCGCCAGCAGCCCCAGGGGTCCTGAACGTAGCACAGATACGCAGTATTTT.

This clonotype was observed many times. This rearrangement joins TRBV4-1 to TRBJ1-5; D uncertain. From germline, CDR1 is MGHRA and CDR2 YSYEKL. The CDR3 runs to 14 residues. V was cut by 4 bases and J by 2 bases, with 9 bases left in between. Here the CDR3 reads CASSRTVGNQPQHF. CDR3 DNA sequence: TGCGCCAGCAGCCGGACTGTGGGCAATCAGCCCCAGCATTTT.

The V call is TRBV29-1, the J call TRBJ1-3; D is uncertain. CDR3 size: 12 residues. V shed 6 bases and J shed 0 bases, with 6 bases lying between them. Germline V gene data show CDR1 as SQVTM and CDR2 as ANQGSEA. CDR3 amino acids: CSVGFSGNTIYF. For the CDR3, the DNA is TGCAGCGTAGGTTTCTCTGGAAACACCATATATTTT.